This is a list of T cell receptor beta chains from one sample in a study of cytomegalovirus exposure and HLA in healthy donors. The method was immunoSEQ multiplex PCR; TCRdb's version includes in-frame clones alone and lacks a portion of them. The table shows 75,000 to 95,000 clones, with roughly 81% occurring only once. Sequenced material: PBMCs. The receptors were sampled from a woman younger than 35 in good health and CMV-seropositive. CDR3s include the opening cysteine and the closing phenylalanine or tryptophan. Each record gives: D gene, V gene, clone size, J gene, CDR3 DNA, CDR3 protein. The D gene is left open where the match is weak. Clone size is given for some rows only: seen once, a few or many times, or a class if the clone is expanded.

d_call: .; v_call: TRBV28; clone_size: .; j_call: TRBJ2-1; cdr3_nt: TGTGCCAGCAGTCCCTACGACAGTATGGTTGAGCAGTTCTTC; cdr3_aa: CASSPYDSMVEQFF
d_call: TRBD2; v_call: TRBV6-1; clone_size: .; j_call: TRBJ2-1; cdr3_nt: TGTGCCAGCAGTGCGGGACTAGCGGGGCCTGGGCAGTTCTTC; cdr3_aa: CASSAGLAGPGQFF
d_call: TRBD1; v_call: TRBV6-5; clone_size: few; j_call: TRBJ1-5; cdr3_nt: TGTGCCAGCAGTTACGACAGGGTTGGCAATCAGCCCCAGCATTTT; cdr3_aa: CASSYDRVGNQPQHF
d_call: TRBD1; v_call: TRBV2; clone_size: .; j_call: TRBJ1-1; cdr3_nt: TGTGCCAGCAGTGAGACCCAGGGACAGGTTACTGAAGCTTTCTTT; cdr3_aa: CASSETQGQVTEAFF
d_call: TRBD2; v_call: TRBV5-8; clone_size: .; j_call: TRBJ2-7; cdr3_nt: TGTGCCAGCACCAAAGCGGGGGTCAACTACGAGCAGTACTTC; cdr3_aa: CASTKAGVNYEQYF
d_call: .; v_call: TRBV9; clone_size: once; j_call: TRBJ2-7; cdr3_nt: TGTGCCAGCACCGAAAGCCGACAGCTCAGGCTCTACGAGCAGTACTTC; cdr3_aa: CASTESRQLRLYEQYF
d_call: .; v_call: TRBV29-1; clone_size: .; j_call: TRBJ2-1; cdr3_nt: TGCAGCGTTGAATTCCTTTATATAGGCGAGGTCAATGAGCAGTTCTTC; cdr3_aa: CSVEFLYIGEVNEQFF
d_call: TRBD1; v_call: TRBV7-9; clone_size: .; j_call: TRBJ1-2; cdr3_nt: TGTGCCAGCAGCTTTACAGGGGGCGCGTCGGATGGCTACACCTTC; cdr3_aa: CASSFTGGASDGYTF
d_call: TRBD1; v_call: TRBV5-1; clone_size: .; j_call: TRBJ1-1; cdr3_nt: TGCGCCAGCAGCTTGGCCGGAAGGGACAGGGGAGCTTTCTTT; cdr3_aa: CASSLAGRDRGAFF
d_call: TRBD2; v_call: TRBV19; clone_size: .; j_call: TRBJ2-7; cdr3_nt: TGTGCCAGTAGTTTGACTAGCACTACCTACGAGCAGTACTTC; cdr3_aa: CASSLTSTTYEQYF
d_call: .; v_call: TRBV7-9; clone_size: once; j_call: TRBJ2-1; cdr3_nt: TGTGCCAGCAGCCTAGACCGGGACTGGAAGAATGAGCAGTTCTTC; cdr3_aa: CASSLDRDWKNEQFF
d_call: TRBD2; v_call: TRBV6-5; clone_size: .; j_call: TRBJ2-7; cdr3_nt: TGTGCCAGCAGTTACTCCGGAAGGACTAGCGGGAGTGCGCTGTACTTC; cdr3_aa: CASSYSGRTSGSALYF
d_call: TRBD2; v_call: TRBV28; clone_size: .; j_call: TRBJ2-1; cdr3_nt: TGTGCCAGCAGAGTTTTTGGGAGGGCGAACGATGAGCAGTTCTTC; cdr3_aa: CASRVFGRANDEQFF
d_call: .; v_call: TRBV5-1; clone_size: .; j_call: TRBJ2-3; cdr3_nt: TGCGCCAGCAGCCTGACGCAGGGTGGCACAGATACGCAGTATTTT; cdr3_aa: CASSLTQGGTDTQYF
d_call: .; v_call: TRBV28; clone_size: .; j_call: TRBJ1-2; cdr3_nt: TGTGCCAGCAGTTTATTTTCGACTGGTAACTATGGCTACACCTTC; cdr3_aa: CASSLFSTGNYGYTF